The 31 T cell receptor beta chains in this list originate from one sample, sequenced in a study of blood T cell repertoires in COVID-19 (dated by TCRdb to about 2020). Library preparation employed the immunoSEQ multiplex PCR assay. This is the immuneACCESS table as TCRdb keeps it, with only in-frame sequences that have V and J called. A part of the clones is gone; compared with another copy, unresolved V genes explain less than half, and the rest is unexplained. The sample has just over 300,000 clones on record, more than 75% of them singletons. The ten most abundant clones make up 3.5% to 4.5% of the sample. Sequences were obtained from PBMCs or T cells enriched from blood (not recorded which). The receptors were gathered from a man aged 25-45 years who had recovered from COVID-19.

The chain recombines TRBV10-2 with TRBJ1-1, with D hard to call. V lost 10 bases and J lost 4, with 13 bases in between. Germline V gene lookup returns CDR1 WSHSY and CDR2 SAAADI. The CDR3 length is 12 residues. CDR3 region: CANPHIRTEAFF. In DNA, the CDR3 is TGCGCCAACCCCCACATCCGCACTGAAGCTTTCTTT.

The chain links TRBV9 to TRBJ2-1, with D tentatively TRBD1 (5 bases). Trimming stripped 0 bases from V and 7 bases from J, with 11 bases between. This CDR3 contains 14 residues. Looked up from germline, CDR1 is SGDLS and CDR2 is YYNGEE. The chain's CDR3 is CASSVVSQENEQFF. Written as DNA, the CDR3 is TGTGCCAGCAGCGTAGTTTCACAGGAAAATGAGCAGTTCTTC.

V and J are TRBV5-1 and TRBJ2-5; D is possibly TRBD2 (6 bases). The germline V gene has CDR1 SGHRS and CDR2 YFSETQ. Trimming pared 0 bases from V and 5 bases from J, leaving 14 bases between. The CDR3 is 15 residues long. The CDR3 DNA reads TGCGCCAGCAGCTTGGTGTGGGGAGCGGGTGAGACCCAGTACTTC. Its protein is CASSLVWGAGETQYF.

The chain links TRBV24-1 to TRBJ2-7; D is unresolved. The CDR3 runs to 14 residues. The ends were cut back, 2 bases at V and 2 bases at J, with 9 bases in the middle. In germline, CDR1 is KGHDR, CDR2 SFDVKD. The CDR3 DNA reads as TGTGCCACCAGTGATTCTGGCAGAACCTACGAGCAGTACTTC. Translation: CATSDSGRTYEQYF.

CDR3 region: CASSLSRGAASYEQYF. The CDR3 bases are TGCGCCAGCAGCCTGAGCAGGGGCGCGGCGTCCTACGAGCAGTACTTC. The genes are TRBV5-1 and TRBJ2-7; possibly TRBD1 for D (6 bases). The CDR3 has 16 residues. The germline V gene encodes CDR1 SGHRS and CDR2 YFSETQ. V was trimmed by 4 bases and J by 1 base, leaving 18 bases between them.

The chain employs TRBV25-1 and TRBJ1-4, with unresolved D. The V and J ends lost 1 base and 0 bases respectively, with 6 bases between them. The V gene's germline CDR1 is MGHDK and CDR2 SYGVNS. This CDR3 spans 15 amino acids. CDR3 DNA: TGTGCCAGCAGTGAATCGGGTGCAACTAATGAAAAACTGTTTTTT. Translation: CASSESGATNEKLFF.

In DNA form, the CDR3 reads TGTGCCAGCAGCCTCCTGACTCAAGAGACCCAGTACTTC. It codes for CASSLLTQETQYF. The chain joins TRBV3-1 (or the pseudogene TRBV3-2) to TRBJ2-5; no definite D call. This CDR3 is 13 amino acids long. CDR1 and CDR2 (germline): LGHDT, YNNKEL (reference sequence). Trimming took off 4 bases at V and 2 bases at J, with 8 bases between the two ends.

This clone was observed a single time. V and J are TRBV24-1 and TRBJ2-5; D is perhaps TRBD1 (6 bases). V lost 5 bases to trimming and J lost 1 base, with 13 bases between them. The CDR3 contains 15 residues. CDR1 is KGHDR, CDR2 SFDVKD, per germline. The CDR3 DNA is TGTGCCACCAGTGGCCTTCAGGGGACCCAAGAGACCCAGTACTTC. As protein: CATSGLQGTQETQYF.

This clone occurred a few times. The V gene is TRBV9, the J gene TRBJ1-2, with D uncertain. Trimming stripped 7 bases from V and 4 bases from J, with 14 bases between. Germline V gene sequence: CDR1 SGDLS, CDR2 YYNGEE. This CDR3 has 13 residues. The chain's CDR3 is CASSRPSSYGYTF. The CDR3 coding sequence is TGTGCCAGCTCCCGTCCGTCCTCCTATGGCTACACCTTC.

The rearrangement links TRBV11-3 to TRBJ2-1; no clear D. V was trimmed by 3 bases and J by 6 bases, leaving 9 bases between them. Germline V gene sequence: CDR1 SGHNT, CDR2 YENEEA. The CDR3 has 13 amino acids. The CDR3 region has the DNA TGTGCCAGCAGCTTCTACCCCGTCAATGAGCAGTTCTTC. Its protein is CASSFYPVNEQFF.

The chain couples TRBV19 to TRBJ2-3, with 7 nucleotides matching TRBD2. The CDR3 spans 16 residues. The ends lost 4 bases at V and 1 base at J; junction bases unmatched: 8. CDR1 is LNHDA and CDR2 is SQIVND in the germline V gene (reference sequence). CDR3 amino acids: CASSTIAGGGTDTQYF. CDR3 DNA sequence: TGTGCCAGTAGTACAATAGCGGGCGGAGGCACAGATACGCAGTATTTT.

This clone was counted only a few times. This rearrangement joins TRBV6-5 to TRBJ2-7, with 11 bases identical to TRBD2. After removal of 10 bases from V and 4 bases from J, the junction contained 9 bases not matched to a gene. The germline V gene encodes CDR1 MNHEY and CDR2 SVGAGI. The CDR3 runs 14 residues. CDR3 DNA sequence: TGTGCCATAACCTCCGGGACTAGCGGATACGAGCAGTACTTC. It is translated as CAITSGTSGYEQYF.

To note about this clone: Different DNA sequences within this sample yield the same CDR3. The chain has TRBV6-5 and TRBJ1-1; D might be TRBD1 (5 bases). The germline CDR1 and CDR2 sequences are MNHEY and SVGAGI. The CDR3 is made up of 15 amino acids. The V and J ends lost 2 bases and 1 base respectively, with 11 bases between them. CDR3 residues: CASSYRVTANTEAFF. CDR3 bases: TGTGCCAGCAGTTACCGTGTGACAGCGAACACTGAAGCTTTCTTT.

The CDR3 reads CASSPPRGLQGVQETQYF. CDR3 coding DNA: TGTGCCAGCTCACCACCGCGGGGCCTACAGGGGGTCCAAGAGACCCAGTACTTC. V usage is TRBV18 and J usage is TRBJ2-5; 8 nucleotides match TRBD1. V shed 0 bases, J shed 1 base, and the junction held 10 bases outside the gene matches. The CDR3 is 18 amino acids. CDR1 KGHSH and CDR2 LQKENI come from the germline V gene.

This chain links TRBV11-3 with TRBJ2-2; D is perhaps TRBD2 (5 bases). Germline CDR1 is SGHNT and CDR2 is YENEEA. Between the trimmed V and J ends, which lost 0 bases and 4 bases, there was a span of 9 bases. This CDR3 contains 15 residues. The CDR3 DNA follows: TGTGCCAGCAGCTTAGATCACGCGGGCACCGGGGAGCTGTTTTTT. This sequence encodes CASSLDHAGTGELFF. Looking up the rest from reference TRBV11-3 and TRBJ2-2 gives the full variable domain: EAGVVQSPRYKIIEKKQPVAFWCNPISGHNTLYWYLQNLGQGPELLIRYENEEAVDDSQLPKDRFSAERLKGVDSTLKIQPAELGDSAVYLCASSLDHAGTGELFFGEGSRLTVL.

The V and J genes are TRBV28 and TRBJ2-4, with TRBD2 matching over 10 bases. J gave up 4 bases and V 4 bases, and 10 bases lay outside the gene matches. Looked up from germline, CDR1 is MDHEN and CDR2 is SYDVKM. The CDR3 sequence is 17 residues long. Here the CDR3 reads CASSSIAGGSFKNIQYF. CDR3 DNA: TGTGCCAGCAGTTCGATAGCGGGGGGCTCATTTAAAAACATTCAGTACTTC.

This sequence joins TRBV2 and TRBJ1-2; D not resolved. V gave up 3 bases and J gave up 0 bases, with 5 bases separating them. CDR3 length: 13 residues. Per the germline V gene, CDR1 is SNHLY and CDR2 is FYNNEI. CDR3 region: CASSEAANYGYTF. CDR3 nucleotide sequence: TGTGCCAGCAGTGAGGCCGCTAACTATGGCTACACCTTC.

The genes are TRBV7-9 and TRBJ1-1; 7 nucleotides align to TRBD1. From germline, CDR1 is SEHNR and CDR2 FQNEAQ (reference sequence). The J segment lost 4 bases and the V segment lost 5 bases, leaving 7 bases of the junction unmatched. The CDR3 is 14 amino acids. This chain's CDR3 is CASSTRQGITEAFF. CDR3 sequence (DNA): TGTGCCAGCAGCACACGACAGGGTATCACTGAAGCTTTCTTT. Supplemented by reference TRBV7-9 and TRBJ1-1, the full variable domain reads DTGVSQNPRHKITKRGQNVTFRCDPISEHNRLYWYRQTLGQGPEFLTYFQNEAQLEKSRLLSDRFSAERPKGSFSTLEIQRTEQGDSAMYLCASSTRQGITEAFFGQGTRLTVV.

The chain carries TRBV5-1 and TRBJ1-3; D remains unclear. CDR1 is SGHRS and CDR2 is YFSETQ in the germline V gene. The V end was cut by 0 bases, the J end by 0 bases, with 4 bases between. This CDR3 is 14 amino acids long. The CDR3 here is CASSLAVSGNTIYF. The CDR3 region has the DNA TGCGCCAGCAGCTTGGCTGTCTCTGGAAACACCATATATTTT.

This sequence joins TRBV6-1 and TRBJ1-4, with D perhaps matching TRBD1 (5 bases). V lost 1 base and J 4 bases, leaving 13 bases between the germline ends. Germline V lookup: CDR1 MNHNS, CDR2 SASEGT. This CDR3 region has 16 residues. The CDR3 coding sequence is TGTGCCAGCAGTGAAGGGAGACAGTATAATAATGAAAAACTGTTTTTT. Its protein is CASSEGRQYNNEKLFF.

The V gene is TRBV7-9, the J gene TRBJ1-2, with 7 nucleotides matching TRBD1. CDR1 and CDR2 from the germline V gene are SEHNR and FQNEAQ (reference sequence). The V and J ends lost 11 bases and 4 bases, in that order; junction bases with no gene match: 10. This CDR3 region has 13 residues. In nucleotides, the CDR3 is TGTGCCGGTTATCAACAGGGGACCTATGGCTACACCTTC. Translating it yields CAGYQQGTYGYTF.

The rearrangement uses TRBV5-1 and TRBJ1-5, with D possibly TRBD1 on 5 matching bases. Germline assignment: CDR1 SGHRS and CDR2 YFSETQ. This CDR3 contains 15 residues. V dropped 0 bases and J dropped 5 bases, with 12 bases sitting between them. The CDR3, as DNA: TGCGCCAGCAGCTTGGGTCAGGGCGACCATCAGCCCCAGCATTTT. Its translation is CASSLGQGDHQPQHF.

A single count supports this clone. The chain combines TRBV7-9 with TRBJ2-7; no definite D call. V was shortened by 1 base and J by 2 bases, with 9 bases between the two germline ends. Germline-derived CDR1 and CDR2 are SEHNR and FQNEAQ (reference sequence). The CDR3 sequence is 14 residues long. This CDR3 reads CASSLVERPYEQYF. The CDR3 nucleotides are TGTGCCAGCAGCTTAGTGGAGAGACCCTACGAGCAGTACTTC.

The V and J genes are TRBV3-1 (or the pseudogene TRBV3-2) and TRBJ1-2; D is uncertain. CDR1 and CDR2 (germline): LGHDT, YNNKEL (reference sequence). V lost 6 bases and J lost 2, with 13 bases in between. This CDR3 region has 14 residues. The CDR3 DNA reads TGTGCCAGCAGTCCAAGGACTGAGAACTATGGCTACACCTTC. This gives the protein CASSPRTENYGYTF.

The chain carries TRBV4-2 and TRBJ1-3; 7 bases are a match to TRBD1. The CDR3 is 16 residues long. CDR1 and CDR2 (germline): LGHNA, YNFKEQ. V trimming: 4 bases; J trimming: 0 bases; junction bases outside the gene matches: 6. The CDR3 nucleotides read TGTGCCAGCAGCCGTGGGACAGTTAGCTCTGGAAACACCATATATTTT. It translates to CASSRGTVSSGNTIYF.

This clone was picked up a small number of times. The chain has TRBV5-1 and TRBJ1-1; 9 nucleotides align to TRBD1. The CDR3 has 13 amino acids. Germline lookup yields CDR1 SGHRS and CDR2 YFSETQ. V dropped 2 bases and J dropped 7; count of bases not matched to a gene: 3. CDR3 amino acids: CASSLGTGIEAFF. The CDR3 nucleotides are TGCGCCAGCAGCTTAGGGACAGGGATTGAAGCTTTCTTT.

Here the CDR3 DNA reads TGTGCCAGCAGCAAATCCCAACCCCACCGGGCGACCTCCGAGGGCTACAATGAGCAGTTCTTC. Translated: CASSKSQPHRATSEGYNEQFF. The chain employs TRBV21-1 and TRBJ2-1; whether TRBD2, the table's D call, matches the DNA was not checked. TRBV21-1 represents a pseudogene. The CDR3 has 21 amino acids.

This chain uses TRBV12-3 or TRBV12-4 with TRBJ1-1, with unresolved D. The V end lost 3 bases, the J end lost 7 bases, and 12 bases lay between the germline ends. The CDR3 is made up of 13 amino acids. Written as DNA, the CDR3 is TGTGCCAGCAGTTTGAGCCGAGGAGGTGAAGCTTTCTTT. Amino acid sequence: CASSLSRGGEAFF.

The chain carries TRBV6-4 and TRBJ1-1; 8 nucleotides align to TRBD1. The V and J ends lost 3 bases and 4 bases, in that order; junction bases with no gene match: 4. This CDR3 comprises 14 residues. In germline, CDR1 is MRHNA, CDR2 SNTAGT. The CDR3 is CASSEQGGVTEAFF. The CDR3 DNA follows: TGTGCCAGCAGTGAACAGGGGGGGGTCACTGAAGCTTTCTTT.

The chain employs TRBV24-1 and TRBJ2-6; 7 bases line up with TRBD1. V trimming: 4 bases; J trimming: 1 base; junction bases outside the gene matches: 3. This CDR3 is built from 16 residues. Germline V gives CDR1 KGHDR, CDR2 SFDVKD. The CDR3 DNA sequence: TGTGCCACCAGTGACCCGACAGGGTCTGGGGCCAACGTCCTGACTTTC. Its translation: CATSDPTGSGANVLTF.

This clone was seen once. The chain employs TRBV27 and TRBJ2-1, with 7 nucleotides matching TRBD1. V lost 5 bases to trimming and J lost 7 bases; unmatched junction nucleotides: 14. The CDR3 totals 16 residues. Germline V gene sequence: CDR1 MNHEY, CDR2 SMNVEV (reference sequence). CDR3 residues: CASSHPGTVPRNEQFF. The DNA of the CDR3 is TGTGCCAGCAGTCACCCCGGGACAGTTCCCAGGAATGAGCAGTTCTTC.